Below are 32 T cell receptor beta chains sequenced from a single sample in a study of blood T cell repertoires in COVID-19. The data were produced by immunoSEQ multiplex PCR, yet TCRdb's version contains in-frame clones alone and is incomplete. In the table there are about 220,000 clones, roughly 84% of which are singletons. Sequencing was performed on peripheral blood. These receptors came from a woman aged 60-70 years who had recovered from COVID-19.

V and J are TRBV19 and TRBJ2-3; the match to TRBD2 covers 13 bases. J was trimmed by 0 bases and V by 5 bases; bases with no gene match: 8. The CDR3 totals 18 residues. The germline V gene encodes CDR1 LNHDA and CDR2 SQIVND (reference sequence). The CDR3 here is CASSGGLAGTPSTDTQYF. The CDR3, as DNA: TGTGCCAGTAGTGGGGGACTAGCGGGGACCCCTAGCACAGATACGCAGTATTTT.

The rearrangement joins TRBV10-3 to TRBJ1-2; maybe TRBD1 (6 bases). The CDR3 has 14 amino acids. Deletions cut 2 bases from V and 7 bases from J, with 14 bases between. The germline CDR1 and CDR2 sequences are ENHRY and SYGVKD. The CDR3 region is CAISEPAGQFGYTF. The CDR3 DNA is TGTGCCATCAGTGAGCCGGCCGGACAGTTTGGCTACACCTTC.

The count of this clone is one. The chain is built from TRBV5-6 and TRBJ1-2; D perhaps matches TRBD1 (5 bases). This CDR3 region has 13 residues. Per germline, CDR1 SGHDT and CDR2 YYEEEE. V gave up 4 bases and J gave up 7 bases, with 14 bases separating them. The CDR3 DNA follows: TGTGCCAGCAGCCGCCTCAGGGATGGTGGCTACACCTTC. Its translation is CASSRLRDGGYTF.

This chain uses TRBV5-6 with TRBJ1-2; 7 bases fit TRBD1. Unmatched junction bases numbered 10, after V lost 0 bases and J lost 8 bases. Germline CDR1 SGHDT, CDR2 YYEEEE. There are 15 residues in the CDR3. The CDR3 here is CASSLANTGAGGYTF. The CDR3 region has the DNA TGTGCCAGCAGCTTGGCGAATACAGGGGCGGGAGGCTACACCTTC.

The V call is TRBV5-1, the J call TRBJ2-1; the match to TRBD2 covers 8 bases. CDR1 and CDR2 from the germline V gene are SGHRS and YFSETQ. The junction had 14 bases not matched to a gene; V was cut back by 4 bases and J by 8 bases. This CDR3 has 16 amino acids. DNA of the CDR3: TGCGCCAGCAGCCCCCAACCAGCGGGGGTAGCGGATGAGCAGTTCTTC. Its protein product is CASSPQPAGVADEQFF.

The rearrangement uses TRBV14 and TRBJ1-1; perhaps TRBD1 as D (5 bases). V was shortened by 4 bases and J by 10 bases, with 22 bases between the two germline ends. This CDR3 contains 15 residues. CDR1 is SGHDN and CDR2 is FVKESK in the germline V gene. CDR3 in DNA: TGTGCCAGCAGCCGAGCAGACAGTCCTGGGTTACGAGCTTTCTTT. Its protein product is CASSRADSPGLRAFF.

The J gene is TRBJ1-1, the V gene TRBV5-4; perhaps TRBD1 as D (5 bases). From germline, CDR1 is SGHNT and CDR2 YYREEE (reference sequence). The CDR3 spans 16 residues. Deletions cut 4 bases from V and 1 base from J, with 17 bases between. CDR3 sequence reads: CASSPNRLLRNTEAFF. For the CDR3, the DNA is TGTGCCAGCAGCCCTAACAGGCTATTAAGGAACACTGAAGCTTTCTTT.

This clone was counted at least ten times. The same CDR3 is also encoded by other DNA sequences in this sample. This chain links TRBV4-1 with TRBJ1-5; D unclear. Trimming removed 0 bases from V and 2 bases from J, with 5 bases in between. Germline CDR1 MGHRA, CDR2 YSYEKL. This CDR3 has 14 amino acids. CDR3 protein: CASSQDRGNQPQHF. The DNA for the CDR3 is TGCGCCAGCAGCCAAGATCGGGGCAATCAGCCCCAGCATTTT.

The rearrangement joins TRBV9 to TRBJ1-2; perhaps TRBD1 as D (5 bases). The CDR3 length is 14 residues. Trimming left V 3 bases short and J 5 bases short, with 14 bases between. The V gene's germline CDR1 is SGDLS and CDR2 YYNGEE. In DNA form, the CDR3 reads TGTGCCAGCAGCGGTCAGGGATACCTATATGGCTACACCTTC. Translated: CASSGQGYLYGYTF.

The chain uses TRBV6-5 and TRBJ1-3; no definite D call. Between the trimmed V and J ends, which lost 4 bases and 5 bases, there was a span of 9 bases. CDR3 size: 13 residues. Germline V gives CDR1 MNHEY, CDR2 SVGAGI. CDR3 nucleotides: TGTGCCAGCAGTTCAGATGCTCGAAACACCATATATTTT. Translation gives CASSSDARNTIYF.

CDR3 sequence: CASSKMGRGYTF. CDR3 DNA sequence: TGTGCCAGCAGCAAGATGGGGCGCGGCTACACCTTC. The chain links TRBV11-1 to TRBJ1-2; TRBD1 is a possible D gene (5 bases). CDR3 length: 12 residues. The V gene's germline CDR1 is SGHAT and CDR2 FQDESV (reference sequence). Trimming removed 5 bases at V and 8 bases at J, with 12 bases between.

The J gene is TRBJ2-5, the V gene TRBV18; D call uncertain. V lost 0 bases and J 1 base, leaving 6 bases between the germline ends. There are 14 residues in the CDR3. The germline CDR1 and CDR2 sequences are KGHSH and LQKENI. The CDR3 region is CASSPPSLQETQYF. CDR3 in DNA: TGTGCCAGCTCACCACCGAGTCTCCAAGAGACCCAGTACTTC. Drawing the rest from reference TRBV18 and TRBJ2-5, the complete variable domain is NAGVMQNPRHLVRRRGQEARLRCSPMKGHSHVYWYRQLPEEGLKFMVYLQKENIIDESGMPKERFSAEFPKEGPSILRIQQVVRGDSAAYFCASSPPSLQETQYFGPGTRLLVL.

The CDR3: CASRVQGANGGYTF. In DNA form, the CDR3 reads TGTGCCAGTAGAGTACAGGGGGCAAACGGTGGCTACACCTTC. The chain combines TRBV19 with TRBJ1-2, with 9 bases fitting TRBD1. CDR1 is LNHDA and CDR2 is SQIVND in the germline V gene (reference sequence). The junction had 9 bases not matched to a gene; V was cut back by 6 bases and J by 7 bases. CDR3 length equals 14 residues.

V usage is TRBV7-9 and J usage is TRBJ1-6, with D possibly TRBD1 on 5 matching bases. The CDR3 contains 16 residues. The V gene's germline CDR1 is SEHNR and CDR2 FQNEAQ (reference sequence). V was shortened by 5 bases and J by 5 bases, with 16 bases between the two germline ends. CDR3 sequence (DNA): TGTGCCAGCAGCGCCGGGGCGGGAGGGAATAATTCACCCCTCCACTTT. Protein product: CASSAGAGGNNSPLHF.

This sequence joins TRBV7-3 and TRBJ2-1; weak D call: TRBD1 (6 bases). V was pared by 5 bases and J by 4 bases, with 9 bases between. The CDR3 totals 13 residues. Germline V gene lookup returns CDR1 SGHTA and CDR2 FQGTGA. In DNA, the CDR3 is TGTGCCAGCAGCGAAGGACAGTACAATGAGCAGTTCTTC. Translating gives CASSEGQYNEQFF.

The V and J genes are TRBV13 and TRBJ1-4, with 7 bases that match TRBD1. The J segment lost 7 bases and the V segment lost 3 bases, leaving 8 bases of the junction unmatched. Germline values: CDR1 PRHDT, CDR2 FYEKMQ (reference sequence). The length of the CDR3 is 15 residues. CDR3 coding DNA: TGTGCCAGCAGCTTCGGAAGGGGGCTCGGTGAAAAACTGTTTTTT. The encoded protein is CASSFGRGLGEKLFF.

This chain links TRBV19 with TRBJ2-7; 9 bases align to TRBD1. Germline CDR1 is LNHDA and CDR2 is SQIVND (reference sequence). The CDR3 has 15 amino acids. J lost 6 bases, V lost 5 bases, and 11 bases had no gene match. The chain's CDR3 is CASSAGGQGITEQYF. CDR3 in DNA: TGTGCCAGTAGTGCTGGGGGACAGGGCATTACCGAGCAGTACTTC.

The gene calls are TRBV30 and TRBJ2-7, with 9 bases matching TRBD2. The CDR3 runs 15 residues. V lost 0 bases, J lost 2 bases, and 5 bases stayed unmatched. Germline V gene lookup returns CDR1 GTSNPN and CDR2 SVGIG (reference sequence). The CDR3, as DNA: TGTGCCTGGAGTGTAGGGACTAGCATGGCCTACGAGCAGTACTTC. Translated, it gives CAWSVGTSMAYEQYF.

The chain carries TRBV19 and TRBJ2-4; TRBD1 matches 8 bases. J was trimmed by 0 bases and V by 1 base; bases with no gene match: 8. Germline V gives CDR1 LNHDA, CDR2 SQIVND (reference sequence). The CDR3 consists of 18 residues. In DNA form, the CDR3 reads TGTGCCAGTAGTATAGCGACAGGGGCCGTACTAGCCAAAAACATTCAGTACTTC. Its translation: CASSIATGAVLAKNIQYF. The full variable domain, completed using reference TRBV19 and TRBJ2-4, is DGGITQSPKYLFRKEGQNVTLSCEQNLNHDAMYWYRQDPGQGLRLIYYSQIVNDFQKGDIAEGYSVSREKKESFPLTVTSAQKNPTAFYLCASSIATGAVLAKNIQYFGAGTRLSVL.

The gene calls are TRBV19 and TRBJ2-1; 11 bases match TRBD2. The CDR3 loop spans 18 amino acids. Germline V lookup: CDR1 LNHDA, CDR2 SQIVND (reference sequence). V was clipped by 5 bases and J by 4 bases; unmatched bases: 13. For the CDR3, the DNA is TGTGCCAGTAGTCACAGGCAACTAGCGGGAGCCGATTACAATGAGCAGTTCTTC. Translation: CASSHRQLAGADYNEQFF.

This clone appeared a few times. V gene TRBV5-3 combines with J gene TRBJ1-6, with 9 positions matching TRBD1. Being an ORF, TRBV5-3 has a function that is uncertain. The CDR3 covers 16 residues. With 0 bases clipped from V and 5 bases from J, the junction kept 3 bases outside the gene matches. The CDR3 coding sequence is TGTGCCAGAAGCTTGGGGGACAGGGCTGATAATTCACCCCTCCACTTT. Encoded protein: CARSLGDRADNSPLHF.

This clone was observed a handful of times. The chain uses TRBV5-6 and TRBJ1-5; TRBD1 aligns across 7 bases. V shed 2 bases and J 4 bases; nucleotides not matched to a gene: 6. Germline CDR1 and CDR2: SGHDT and YYEEEE. The CDR3 has 15 residues. The chain's CDR3 is CASSFSDRTNQPQHF. CDR3 bases: TGTGCCAGCAGCTTTTCGGACAGGACGAATCAGCCCCAGCATTTT.

This chain joins TRBV29-1 and TRBJ2-7; D is perhaps TRBD1 or TRBD2 (7 bases each). V was trimmed by 7 bases and J by 0 bases, leaving 13 bases between them. The V gene's germline CDR1 is SQVTM and CDR2 ANQGSEA. This CDR3 has 13 residues. The CDR3 protein is CSAGGGSSYEQYF. The CDR3 region has the DNA TGCAGCGCAGGGGGGGGGAGCTCCTACGAGCAGTACTTC.

V is TRBV27 and J is TRBJ1-4; 7 positions agree with TRBD1. The CDR3 consists of 16 residues. V trimming: 6 bases; J trimming: 3 bases; junction bases outside the gene matches: 10. Germline V lookup: CDR1 MNHEY, CDR2 SMNVEV (reference sequence). The CDR3 here is CASSRVVGQPNEKLFF. The CDR3 DNA reads as TGTGCCAGCAGCCGAGTGGTGGGACAGCCTAATGAAAAACTGTTTTTT.

The chain recombines TRBV30 with TRBJ1-4; D call uncertain. Germline CDR1 and CDR2: GTSNPN and SVGIG (reference sequence). The V end lost 2 bases, the J end lost 7 bases, and 14 bases lay between the germline ends. This CDR3 contains 14 residues. The CDR3 sequence is CAWSPLGQIEKLFF. The CDR3, as DNA: TGTGCCTGGAGTCCCCTGGGCCAAATTGAAAAACTGTTTTTT.

DNA for the CDR3: TGTGCCAGCAGTACGATTGGCGGGGGGAGCTCCTACGAGCAGTACTTC. It yields the protein CASSTIGGGSSYEQYF. This chain connects TRBV27 to TRBJ2-7; 8 nucleotides match TRBD2. Germline loops: CDR1 MNHEY, CDR2 SMNVEV (reference sequence). After removal of 5 bases from V and 0 bases from J, the junction contained 9 bases not matched to a gene. This CDR3 is 16 amino acids long.

This chain connects TRBV7-2 to TRBJ2-7, with D perhaps TRBD2 (5 bases). Trimming removed 3 bases from V and 2 bases from J, with 14 bases in between. CDR3 length equals 15 residues. Germline-derived CDR1 and CDR2 are SGHTA and FQGNSA. CDR3 sequence (DNA): TGTGCCAGCAGCTTGGTCTCGGACTTAACCTACGAGCAGTACTTC. Translation gives CASSLVSDLTYEQYF.

The chain couples TRBV6-2 or TRBV6-3 to TRBJ1-2, with a possible D match to TRBD1 (6 bases). The CDR3 is made up of 13 amino acids. V lost 6 bases to trimming and J lost 8 bases, with 16 bases between them. The V gene's germline CDR1 is MNHEY and CDR2 SVGEGT. CDR3 nucleotides: TGTGCCAGCAGCGGGACATCTATCAACGGCTACACCTTC. It is translated as CASSGTSINGYTF.

The CDR3 region is CASSPSRGGNQPQHF. CDR3 nucleotides: TGTGCCAGCAGTCCTTCGAGGGGGGGGAATCAGCCCCAGCATTTT. This rearrangement joins TRBV6-5 to TRBJ1-5, with a weak D call TRBD1 (6 bases). CDR3 length: 15 residues. Germline values: CDR1 MNHEY, CDR2 SVGAGI. V dropped 5 bases and J dropped 4 bases, with 15 bases sitting between them.

V and J are TRBV9 and TRBJ2-1, with 10 bases that match TRBD2. CDR3 length equals 15 residues. CDR1 and CDR2 (germline): SGDLS, YYNGEE. V dropped 5 bases and J dropped 8; count of bases not matched to a gene: 10. The CDR3 nucleotides read TGTGCCAGCAGTTATAGCGGGGGGCGTATCCATGAGCAGTTCTTC. Its protein is CASSYSGGRIHEQFF.

The chain has TRBV3-1 (or the pseudogene TRBV3-2) and TRBJ2-5, with D perhaps matching TRBD2 (5 bases). Germline V gene lookup returns CDR1 LGHDT and CDR2 YNNKEL (reference sequence). V was clipped by 8 bases and J by 7 bases, with 17 bases between them. CDR3 length: 13 residues. The CDR3 sequence: CASSSRSRGTQYF. The CDR3 bases are TGTGCCAGCTCTTCGCGGAGCCGGGGGACCCAGTACTTC.

The J gene is TRBJ1-1, the V gene TRBV11-3, with D possibly being TRBD1 (5 bases). Germline CDR1 reads SGHNT; CDR2 reads YENEEA. V was clipped by 4 bases and J by 3 bases, with 18 bases between them. This CDR3 contains 16 residues. CDR3 amino acids: CASSSDGRGGHTEAFF. CDR3 coding DNA: TGTGCCAGCAGCTCGGACGGGAGGGGAGGACACACTGAAGCTTTCTTT. Drawing the rest from reference TRBV11-3 and TRBJ1-1, the complete variable domain is EAGVVQSPRYKIIEKKQPVAFWCNPISGHNTLYWYLQNLGQGPELLIRYENEEAVDDSQLPKDRFSAERLKGVDSTLKIQPAELGDSAVYLCASSSDGRGGHTEAFFGQGTRLTVV.